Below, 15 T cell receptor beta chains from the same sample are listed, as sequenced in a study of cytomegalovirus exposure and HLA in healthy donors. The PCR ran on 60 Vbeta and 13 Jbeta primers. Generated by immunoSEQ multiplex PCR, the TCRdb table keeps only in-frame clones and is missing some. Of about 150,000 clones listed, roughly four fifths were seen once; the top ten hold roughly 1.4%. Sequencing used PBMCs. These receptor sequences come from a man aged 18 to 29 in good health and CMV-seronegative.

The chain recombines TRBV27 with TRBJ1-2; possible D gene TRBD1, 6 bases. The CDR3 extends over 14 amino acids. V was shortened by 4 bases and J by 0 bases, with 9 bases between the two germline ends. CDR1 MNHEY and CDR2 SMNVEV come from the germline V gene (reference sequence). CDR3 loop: CASSSHRANYGYTF. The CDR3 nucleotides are TGTGCCAGCAGTTCGCACAGGGCTAACTATGGCTACACCTTC.

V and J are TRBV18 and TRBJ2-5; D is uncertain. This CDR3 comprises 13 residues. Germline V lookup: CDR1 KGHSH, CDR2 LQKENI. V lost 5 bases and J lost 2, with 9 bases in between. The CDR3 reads CASSVSFQETQYF. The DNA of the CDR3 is TGTGCCAGCTCAGTATCCTTTCAAGAGACCCAGTACTTC.

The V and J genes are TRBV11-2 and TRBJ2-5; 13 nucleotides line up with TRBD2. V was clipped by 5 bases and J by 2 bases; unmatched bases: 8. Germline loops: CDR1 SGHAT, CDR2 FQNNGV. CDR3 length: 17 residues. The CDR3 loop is CASSRPRLAGGQETQYF. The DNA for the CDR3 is TGTGCCAGCAGCCGCCCTCGACTAGCGGGGGGACAAGAGACCCAGTACTTC.

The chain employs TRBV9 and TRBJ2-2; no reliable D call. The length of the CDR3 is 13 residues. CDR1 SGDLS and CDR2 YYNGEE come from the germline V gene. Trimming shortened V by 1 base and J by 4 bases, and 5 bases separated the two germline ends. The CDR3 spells CASSVYPTGELFF. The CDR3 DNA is TGTGCCAGCAGCGTATATCCCACCGGGGAGCTGTTTTTT.

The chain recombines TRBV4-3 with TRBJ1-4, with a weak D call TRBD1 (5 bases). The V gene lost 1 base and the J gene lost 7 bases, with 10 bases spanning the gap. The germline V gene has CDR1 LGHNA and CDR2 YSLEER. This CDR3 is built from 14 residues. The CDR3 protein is CASSQGGASEKLFF. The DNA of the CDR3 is TGCGCCAGCAGCCAAGGGGGCGCGAGTGAAAAACTGTTTTTT.

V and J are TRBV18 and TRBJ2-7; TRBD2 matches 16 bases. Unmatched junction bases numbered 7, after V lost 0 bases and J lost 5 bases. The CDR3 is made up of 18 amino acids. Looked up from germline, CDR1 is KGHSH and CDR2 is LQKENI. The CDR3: CASSPPGLAGGPIHEQYF. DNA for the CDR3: TGTGCCAGCTCACCACCGGGACTAGCGGGAGGGCCGATCCACGAGCAGTACTTC.

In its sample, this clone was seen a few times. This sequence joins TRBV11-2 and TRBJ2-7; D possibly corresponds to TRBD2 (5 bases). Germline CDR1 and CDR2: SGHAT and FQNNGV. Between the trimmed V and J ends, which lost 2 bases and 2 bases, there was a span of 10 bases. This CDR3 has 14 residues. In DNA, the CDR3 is TGTGCCAGCAGCTTACCCTCCGGGGCCTACGAGCAGTACTTC. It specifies CASSLPSGAYEQYF.

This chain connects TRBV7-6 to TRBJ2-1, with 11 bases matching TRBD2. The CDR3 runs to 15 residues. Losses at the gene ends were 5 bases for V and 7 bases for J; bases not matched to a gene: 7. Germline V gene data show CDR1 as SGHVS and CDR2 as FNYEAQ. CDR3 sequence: CASSLSIAGGNEQFF. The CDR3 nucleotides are TGTGCCAGCAGCCTCTCGATAGCGGGAGGGAATGAGCAGTTCTTC.

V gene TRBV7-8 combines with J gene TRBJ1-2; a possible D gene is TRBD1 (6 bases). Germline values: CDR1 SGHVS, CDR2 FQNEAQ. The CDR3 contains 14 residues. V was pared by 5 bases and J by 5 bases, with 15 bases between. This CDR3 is CASSHGLRGYGYTF. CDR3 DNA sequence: TGTGCCAGCAGCCACGGGTTGAGGGGGTATGGCTACACCTTC.

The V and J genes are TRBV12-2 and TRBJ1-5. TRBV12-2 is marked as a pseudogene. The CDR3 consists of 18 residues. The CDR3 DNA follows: TGTGCAAGTCGCTCCGGGGTCCTGGGGGGGCTCGGGAATCAGCCCCAGCATTTT. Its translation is CASRSGVLGGLGNQPQHF.

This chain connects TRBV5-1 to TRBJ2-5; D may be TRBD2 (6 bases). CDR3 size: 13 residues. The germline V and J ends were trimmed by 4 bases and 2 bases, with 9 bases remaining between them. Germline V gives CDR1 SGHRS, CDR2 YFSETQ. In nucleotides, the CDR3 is TGCGCCAGCAGCCCTAGCGTACAAGAGACCCAGTACTTC. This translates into CASSPSVQETQYF.

The CDR3 here is CASSLVAWAGRDNEQFF. The CDR3 DNA reads TGTGCCAGCAGCTTAGTAGCATGGGCGGGAAGAGACAATGAGCAGTTCTTC. The rearrangement uses TRBV7-2 and TRBJ2-1, with D maybe TRBD2 (6 bases). Germline values: CDR1 SGHTA, CDR2 FQGNSA. This CDR3 is built from 17 residues. V was clipped by 1 base and J by 5 bases, with 18 bases between them.

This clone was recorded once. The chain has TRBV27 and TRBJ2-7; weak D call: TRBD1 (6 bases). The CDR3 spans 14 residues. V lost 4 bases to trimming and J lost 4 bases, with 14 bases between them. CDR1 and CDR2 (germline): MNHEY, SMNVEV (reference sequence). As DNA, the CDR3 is TGTGCCAGCAGTTCCCACCCACAGGGTTACGAGCAGTACTTC. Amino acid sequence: CASSSHPQGYEQYF.

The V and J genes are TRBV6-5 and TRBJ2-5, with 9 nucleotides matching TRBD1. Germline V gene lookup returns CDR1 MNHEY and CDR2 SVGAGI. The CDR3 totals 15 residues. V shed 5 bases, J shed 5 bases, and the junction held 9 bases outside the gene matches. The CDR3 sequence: CASSAGTGRAETQYF. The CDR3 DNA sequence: TGTGCCAGCAGTGCCGGGACAGGGCGCGCGGAGACCCAGTACTTC.

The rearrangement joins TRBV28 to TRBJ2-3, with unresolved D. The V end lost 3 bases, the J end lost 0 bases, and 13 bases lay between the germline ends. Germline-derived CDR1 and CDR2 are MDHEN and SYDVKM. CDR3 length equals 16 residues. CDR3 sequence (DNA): TGTGCCAGCAGTTTGGTTGCGGTGGGTAGCACAGATACGCAGTATTTT. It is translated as CASSLVAVGSTDTQYF.